This record covers a single T cell receptor (beta chain). Its antigen is unknown. This sample was taken from a study of a mutant IDH1 vaccine in newly diagnosed glioma. Regarding time point: week 11, during vaccination. All doses held 300 ug of mutant IDH1 20-mer peptide, with topical imiquimod. V dropped 5 bases and J dropped 5; count of bases not matched to a gene: 22. This CDR3 is built from 19 residues. Germline CDR1 SGHVS, CDR2 FQNEAQ. The data were produced by immunoSEQ multiplex PCR, yet TCRdb's version contains in-frame clones alone and is incomplete. Seen here are under 150,000 clones, about 82% observed once, and the top ten hold about 5.5%.

The V call is TRBV7-8, the J call TRBJ2-7; 9 nucleotides match TRBD1. The TCR originated in a middle-aged man with glioma. The sequenced sample was PBMCs, obtained from a glioma patient whose treatment included an IDH1 peptide vaccine. The CDR3 spells CASSLSRAPRGTGTHEQYF. CDR3 coding DNA: TGTGCCAGCAGCCTTAGTAGGGCCCCCCGGGGGACAGGGACCCACGAGCAGTACTTC.